These 21 T cell receptor beta chains were sequenced from one sample in a study of control samples from healthy donors and cancer patients (dated by TCRdb to between 2020 and 2021). Preparation of the library involved the immunoSEQ multiplex PCR assay. TCRdb took this table from immuneACCESS and kept in-frame rearrangements with V and J called. Such tables lack part of the clones; where checked against another copy, unresolved V genes explain under half of the gap, and the rest is unexplained. Counted in this sample were 100,000 to 150,000 clones; around 92% of them appeared once. Less than 2.5% of the sample lies in the top ten. The specimen was blood. The receptors derive from a woman aged 45-60 years in good health.

V and J are TRBV10-2 and TRBJ2-7, with TRBD1 as a possible D gene (5 bases). The CDR3 spans 14 residues. Trimming stripped 6 bases from V and 7 bases from J, with 19 bases between. Germline CDR1 and CDR2: WSHSY and SAAADI. CDR3 region: CASREVWQGTEQYF. The CDR3 DNA reads TGCGCCAGCAGAGAGGTTTGGCAGGGTACGGAGCAGTACTTC.

This chain connects TRBV21-1 to TRBJ2-7. TRBV21-1 is a listed pseudogene. This CDR3 spans 15 amino acids. CDR3 coding DNA: TGTGCCAGCAGCAACAAAGGCCCTAAGGGATACGAGCAGTACTTC. Translating gives CASSNKGPKGYEQYF.

The genes are TRBV4-1 and TRBJ1-6; a weak D match, TRBD1 (6 bases). CDR1 is MGHRA, CDR2 YSYEKL, per germline. The V end lost 1 base, the J end lost 7 bases, and 17 bases lay between the germline ends. This CDR3 contains 17 residues. For the CDR3, the DNA is TGCGCCAGCAGCCAAGGCCAGGGGTCCCGCCGCAATTCACCCCTCCACTTT. Amino acids: CASSQGQGSRRNSPLHF.

The chain links TRBV14 to TRBJ2-1; TRBD2 matches at 12 bases. This CDR3 has 15 residues. The V segment lost 2 bases and the J segment 9 bases; nucleotides outside the gene matches: 5. Germline V CDR1 and CDR2: SGHDN, FVKESK. CDR3 residues: CASSQRLAGEAEQFF. The CDR3 DNA is TGTGCCAGCAGCCAAAGACTAGCGGGGGAGGCTGAGCAGTTCTTC.

This sequence joins TRBV19 and TRBJ2-1; 9 nucleotides line up with TRBD2. V lost 5 bases to trimming and J lost 10 bases; unmatched junction nucleotides: 18. This CDR3 contains 17 residues. Germline CDR1 LNHDA, CDR2 SQIVND (reference sequence). Here the CDR3 DNA reads TGTGCCAGTAGTCCCCATATGGGTCTAGCGGGACTCTTGGAGCAGTTCTTC. As protein: CASSPHMGLAGLLEQFF.

This clone appeared once. One end of the junction is discordant with germline, which a read error may explain. The chain combines TRBV5-1 with TRBJ1-1; TRBD1 aligns across 7 bases. The V gene's germline CDR1 is SGHRS and CDR2 YFSETQ. This CDR3 has 15 residues. CDR3 DNA: TGCGCCCGCAGCCGGGAGGGGGCAGGGGGAACTGAAGCTTTCTTT. It yields the protein CARSREGAGGTEAFF.

J is TRBJ1-2 and V is TRBV3-1 (or the pseudogene TRBV3-2); TRBD1 might be the D (5 bases). This CDR3 contains 14 residues. Deletions cut 6 bases from V and 2 bases from J, with 13 bases between. Germline-derived CDR1 and CDR2 are LGHDT and YNNKEL (reference sequence). CDR3 nucleotide sequence: TGTGCCAGCAGTCAGACGGGACGGAACTATGGCTACACCTTC. This codes for CASSQTGRNYGYTF.

This rearrangement joins TRBV6-6 to TRBJ1-4, with a weak D call TRBD1 (5 bases). V was pared by 6 bases and J by 6 bases, with 14 bases between. The length of the CDR3 is 14 residues. Germline CDR1 MNHNY, CDR2 SVGAGI (reference sequence). CDR3 region: CASRGDGYYEKLFF. DNA of the CDR3: TGTGCCAGCAGGGGGGACGGCTATTATGAAAAACTGTTTTTT.

V and J are TRBV28 and TRBJ1-2, with 11 bases fitting TRBD1. This CDR3 contains 15 residues. Germline CDR1 and CDR2: MDHEN and SYDVKM. Unmatched junction bases numbered 7, after V lost 6 bases and J lost 4 bases. The CDR3 coding sequence is TGTGCCAGCAGATCTGGACAGGGGGCGATCTATGGCTACACCTTC. Amino acid sequence: CASRSGQGAIYGYTF.

The chain employs TRBV7-9 and TRBJ2-1; 8 bases fit TRBD1. This CDR3 is built from 15 residues. From germline, CDR1 is SEHNR and CDR2 FQNEAQ (reference sequence). V gave up 2 bases and J gave up 7 bases; unmatched junction bases: 7. The CDR3 spells CASSLKQGALNEQFF. CDR3 sequence (DNA): TGTGCCAGCAGCTTAAAGCAGGGGGCGCTTAATGAGCAGTTCTTC.

The table lists this clone with a few counts. This sequence joins TRBV4-1 and TRBJ1-6; 7 bases are shared with TRBD1. The germline V gene encodes CDR1 MGHRA and CDR2 YSYEKL. CDR3 length equals 15 residues. The trim removed 3 bases at V and 9 bases at J, leaving 8 bases unmatched. As DNA, the CDR3 is TGCGCCAGCAGCCACTTATCAGGGGGTGGTTCACCCCTCCACTTT. It specifies CASSHLSGGGSPLHF.

V and J are TRBV10-2 and TRBJ2-5; D might be TRBD2 (5 bases). The CDR3 sequence is 14 residues long. V dropped 0 bases and J dropped 7 bases, with 12 bases sitting between them. Germline V gene lookup returns CDR1 WSHSY and CDR2 SAAADI. The CDR3 DNA is TGCGCCAGCAGTGAGTCGAGGGTTGGGGTGACCCAGTACTTC. It is translated as CASSESRVGVTQYF.

The chain employs TRBV6-5 and TRBJ1-1, with TRBD1 as a possible D gene (5 bases). The CDR3 spans 14 residues. Germline values: CDR1 MNHEY, CDR2 SVGAGI. V lost 2 bases, J lost 5 bases, and 12 bases lay in between. CDR3 in amino acids: CASSYGTFNTEAFF. The CDR3 DNA sequence: TGTGCCAGCAGTTACGGGACTTTCAATACTGAAGCTTTCTTT.

This chain connects TRBV25-1 to TRBJ2-2; possibly TRBD2 for D (5 bases). The germline gives CDR1 MGHDK, CDR2 SYGVNS. The CDR3 is made up of 13 amino acids. Trimming left V 6 bases short and J 4 bases short, with 9 bases between. The DNA for the CDR3 is TGTGCCAGCAGCGGAACTAGCACCGGGGAGCTGTTTTTT. Residues: CASSGTSTGELFF.

This chain connects TRBV6-5 to TRBJ1-1, with 7 bases that match TRBD1. The germline V gene has CDR1 MNHEY and CDR2 SVGAGI. V lost 7 bases and J lost 1; bases outside the gene matches: 6. The CDR3 runs 14 residues. CDR3 DNA sequence: TGTGCCAGCACTCCGACAGGGAAGAACACTGAAGCTTTCTTT. Translation: CASTPTGKNTEAFF.

This chain connects TRBV30 to TRBJ1-1, with no clear D. The V gene's germline CDR1 is GTSNPN and CDR2 SVGIG (reference sequence). This CDR3 comprises 14 residues. The V end was cut by 3 bases, the J end by 2 bases, with 13 bases between. The CDR3, as DNA: TGTGCCTGGAGGCCACAGAATCCCAACACTGAAGCTTTCTTT. As protein: CAWRPQNPNTEAFF.

This chain connects TRBV5-1 to TRBJ2-5, with 16 bases fitting TRBD2. Trimming at V came to 6 bases and at J to 4 bases, leaving 12 bases not matched to a gene. The CDR3 covers 18 residues. From germline, CDR1 is SGHRS and CDR2 YFSETQ. CDR3 bases: TGCGCCAGCAAACCGGGACTAGCGGGGGGGCTATCAGGAGAGACCCAGTACTTC. Its protein product is CASKPGLAGGLSGETQYF.

V gene TRBV2 combines with J gene TRBJ2-7; 9 bases align to TRBD1. Germline CDR1 reads SNHLY; CDR2 reads FYNNEI. The V segment lost 1 base and the J segment 11 bases; nucleotides outside the gene matches: 6. The CDR3 length is 13 residues. CDR3 residues: CASSEEGQGLKYF. CDR3 nucleotides: TGTGCCAGCAGTGAAGAGGGACAGGGACTAAAGTACTTC.

The V and J genes are TRBV5-1 and TRBJ1-1; 7 bases map to TRBD1. V gave up 3 bases and J gave up 8 bases; unmatched junction bases: 1. Germline CDR1 SGHRS, CDR2 YFSETQ. The CDR3 covers 11 residues. The CDR3 DNA is TGCGCCAGCAGCTCGGACAGGGAAGCTTTCTTT. This gives the protein CASSSDREAFF.

This clone was observed a single time. V gene TRBV5-1 combines with J gene TRBJ2-7; D tentatively fits TRBD1 or TRBD2 (6 bases each). Deletions cut 0 bases from V and 0 bases from J, with 10 bases between. CDR1 SGHRS and CDR2 YFSETQ come from the germline V gene. The CDR3 runs 15 residues. Here the CDR3 reads CASSLGGTNSYEQYF. The CDR3 nucleotides read TGCGCCAGCAGCTTGGGCGGGACAAACTCCTACGAGCAGTACTTC.

The V call is TRBV2, the J call TRBJ1-1; D is ambiguous. In germline, CDR1 is SNHLY, CDR2 FYNNEI. The length of the CDR3 is 13 residues. Trimming removed 7 bases from V and 7 bases from J, with 16 bases in between. This chain's CDR3 is CASNQNGRSEAFF. The DNA for the CDR3 is TGTGCCAGCAACCAAAACGGACGGAGTGAAGCTTTCTTT.